This T cell receptor beta chain stems from a study of blood T cells in healthy people across ages. Each sample used at least 6.5 million PBMCs. Per sample, extraction of total RNA gave at least 5.5 micrograms in every case. General observations from the study: Whereas aged donors had fewer naive CD4+ cells, long-lived donors had more of them and higher diversity.

The CDR3 covers 15 residues. CDR1 and CDR2 from the germline V gene are MNHNY and SVGAGI (reference sequence). V gave up 3 bases and J gave up 5 bases, with 11 bases separating them. The use of a sample-barcoded 5' primer and a J-beta primer mix characterized a second PCR of about 7 to 12 cycles. MiXCR, applied by TCRdb to the 5' RACE reads, yields one record per CDR3 protein. The profile shows approximately 1.5 million distinct CDR3 sequences, about 31% of them singletons. Remarks on this clonotype: The target antigen is unknown.

The specimen was blood. This receptor was identified in a woman aged 30 to 39 in good health. The chain couples TRBV6-6 to TRBJ1-6, with unresolved D. The CDR3 DNA is TGTGCCAGCAGTTATATAAGGGCCCATAATTCACCCCTCCACTTT. Translated, it gives CASSYIRAHNSPLHF.